The next 11 T cell receptor beta chains were all read from a single sample in a study of blood T cell repertoires in COVID-19. Measured with immunoSEQ multiplex PCR; TCRdb has only the in-frame clones, and not every one. The sample comprises a few hundred thousand clones, roughly 90% of which are singletons, and about 1.2% rests with the top ten. Input material: peripheral blood. Receptors were obtained from a man aged 40-49 years with acute or convalescent COVID-19.

This clone was observed a handful of times. The rearrangement links TRBV7-8 to TRBJ2-7; perhaps TRBD2 as D (7 bases). Germline assignment: CDR1 SGHVS and CDR2 FQNEAQ. V lost 0 bases and J 3 bases, leaving 18 bases between the germline ends. The CDR3 totals 17 residues. The CDR3 spells CASSLAYNEGEGYEQYF. CDR3 coding DNA: TGTGCCAGCAGCTTAGCGTACAATGAGGGGGAGGGCTACGAGCAGTACTTC.

This clone was counted only a few times. V gene TRBV14 combines with J gene TRBJ1-2; 9 bases line up with TRBD1. Per the germline V gene, CDR1 is SGHDN and CDR2 is FVKESK. The ends lost 4 bases at V and 7 bases at J; junction bases unmatched: 4. The CDR3 sequence is 13 residues long. The CDR3 DNA follows: TGTGCCAGCAGCCCACAACAGGGGGCTGGCTACACCTTC. Protein product: CASSPQQGAGYTF.

The J gene is TRBJ1-4, the V gene TRBV11-2; 10 nucleotides line up with TRBD1. J gave up 8 bases and V 7 bases, and 7 bases lay outside the gene matches. The CDR3 totals 14 residues. The germline V gene has CDR1 SGHAT and CDR2 FQNNGV. The CDR3 spells CASNSGTGVEKLFF. The CDR3, as DNA: TGTGCCAGCAACTCCGGGACAGGGGTAGAAAAACTGTTTTTT. Filled out from reference TRBV11-2 and TRBJ1-4, the complete variable domain reads EAGVAQSPRYKIIEKRQSVAFWCNPISGHATLYWYQQILGQGPKLLIQFQNNGVVDDSQLPKDRFSAERLKGVDSTLKIQPAKLEDSAVYLCASNSGTGVEKLFFGSGTQLSVL.

This clone was recorded once. The chain couples TRBV5-4 to TRBJ2-2; possible D gene TRBD2, 5 bases. The CDR3 has 15 residues. In germline, CDR1 is SGHNT, CDR2 YYREEE (reference sequence). The V end lost 4 bases, the J end lost 2 bases, and 12 bases lay between the germline ends. DNA of the CDR3: TGTGCCAGCAGCGATGGCGGGCCAAACACCGGGGAGCTGTTTTTT. Translated: CASSDGGPNTGELFF.

V gene TRBV13 combines with J gene TRBJ2-7, with TRBD2 as a possible D gene (5 bases). V shed 5 bases and J shed 2 bases, with 16 bases lying between them. The CDR3 spans 15 residues. The germline V gene encodes CDR1 PRHDT and CDR2 FYEKMQ (reference sequence). CDR3 sequence reads: CASSRILGEPYEQYF. In DNA, the CDR3 is TGTGCCAGCAGCCGGATCCTCGGGGAACCCTACGAGCAGTACTTC.

The gene calls are TRBV2 and TRBJ1-1; D call uncertain. V lost 8 bases and J lost 2, with 6 bases in between. This CDR3 contains 11 residues. Germline V lookup: CDR1 SNHLY, CDR2 FYNNEI. The CDR3 is CASVSNTEAFF. The CDR3 nucleotides read TGTGCCAGCGTCAGTAACACTGAAGCTTTCTTT. Full variable domain (outside the CDR3, taken from reference TRBV2 and TRBJ1-1): EPEVTQTPSHQVTQMGQEVILRCVPISNHLYFYWYRQILGQKVEFLVSFYNNEISEKSEIFDDQFSVERPDGSNFTLKIRSTKLEDSAMYFCASVSNTEAFFGQGTRLTVV.

This sequence joins TRBV4-1 and TRBJ1-5, with 7 bases that match TRBD1. V lost 5 bases and J lost 9; bases outside the gene matches: 13. CDR3 length: 15 amino acids. Germline-derived CDR1 and CDR2 are MGHRA and YSYEKL. The CDR3 loop reads CASSGRQGSSGPQHF. The CDR3 DNA reads as TGCGCCAGCAGCGGGCGACAGGGCTCCTCGGGGCCCCAGCATTTT.

This clone appeared a single time. This chain joins TRBV10-3 and TRBJ1-1; no clear D. V lost 3 bases and J 6 bases, leaving 17 bases between the germline ends. This CDR3 comprises 15 residues. Germline assignment: CDR1 ENHRY and CDR2 SYGVKD. CDR3 amino acids: CAISEDGGKRAEAFF. CDR3 sequence (DNA): TGTGCCATCAGTGAAGATGGTGGAAAACGGGCTGAAGCTTTCTTT.

The chain joins TRBV4-2 to TRBJ2-1, with 13 bases matching TRBD2. CDR1 and CDR2 from the germline V gene are LGHNA and YNFKEQ. The CDR3 contains 16 residues. The J segment lost 9 bases and the V segment lost 4 bases, leaving 9 bases of the junction unmatched. CDR3 bases: TGTGCCAGCAGCCGGCCACTAGCGGGAGGGTCCGGTGAGCAGTTCTTC. Translation gives CASSRPLAGGSGEQFF.

The chain has TRBV5-4 and TRBJ1-1; TRBD1 aligns across 9 bases. Germline trimming cut 4 bases from V and 4 bases from J; bases unmatched to any gene: 5. CDR3 size: 14 residues. Germline V gene lookup returns CDR1 SGHNT and CDR2 YYREEE (reference sequence). CDR3 residues: CASSRTGESTEAFF. The CDR3 nucleotides read TGTGCCAGCAGCCGGACAGGGGAATCCACTGAAGCTTTCTTT.

This clone was counted between two and nine times. CDR3 DNA sequence: TGTGCCAGCAGCTTCGGACAGGGCTTCCACTTT. Translation gives CASSFGQGFHF. The genes are TRBV4-2 and TRBJ1-6; 8 positions match TRBD1. V shed 5 bases, J shed 17 bases, and the junction held 5 bases outside the gene matches. Germline lookup yields CDR1 LGHNA and CDR2 YNFKEQ. The CDR3 is 11 amino acids.